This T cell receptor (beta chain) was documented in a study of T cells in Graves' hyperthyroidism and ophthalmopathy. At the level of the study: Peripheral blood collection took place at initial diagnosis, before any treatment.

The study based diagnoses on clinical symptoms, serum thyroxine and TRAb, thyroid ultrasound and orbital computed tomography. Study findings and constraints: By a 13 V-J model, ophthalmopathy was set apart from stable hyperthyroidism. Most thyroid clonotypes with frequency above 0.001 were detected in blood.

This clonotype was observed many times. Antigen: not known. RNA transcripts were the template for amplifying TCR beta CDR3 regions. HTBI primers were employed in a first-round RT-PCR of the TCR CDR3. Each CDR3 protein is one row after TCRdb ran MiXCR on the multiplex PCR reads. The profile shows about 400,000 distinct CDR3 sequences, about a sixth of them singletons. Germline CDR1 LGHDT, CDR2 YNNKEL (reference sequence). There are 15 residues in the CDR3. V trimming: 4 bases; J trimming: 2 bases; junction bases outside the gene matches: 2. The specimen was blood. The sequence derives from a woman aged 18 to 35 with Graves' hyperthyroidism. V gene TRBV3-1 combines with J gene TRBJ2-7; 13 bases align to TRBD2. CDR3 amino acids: CASSRGLAGTYEQYF. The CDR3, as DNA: TGTGCCAGCAGCCGGGGACTAGCGGGAACCTACGAGCAGTACTTC.